These 22 T cell receptor beta chains originate from one sample sequenced in a study of blood T cell repertoires in COVID-19. Repertoires were generated with immunoSEQ multiplex PCR, while TCRdb's copy carries only in-frame clones and drops some. The table has tens of thousands of clones, roughly 85% seen once. Sequencing was performed on peripheral blood. The receptors come from a man aged 30-40 years with acute or convalescent COVID-19.

This rearrangement joins TRBV2 to TRBJ1-5; perhaps TRBD1 as D (5 bases). The V end was cut by 7 bases, the J end by 6 bases, with 10 bases between. Germline CDR1 and CDR2: SNHLY and FYNNEI. This CDR3 comprises 12 residues. The CDR3 loop is CASMGGGQPQHF. The CDR3, as DNA: TGTGCCAGCATGGGGGGTGGTCAGCCCCAGCATTTT.

The rearrangement uses TRBV6-5 and TRBJ1-5; tentatively, D is TRBD1 (5 bases). The CDR3 consists of 13 residues. Between the trimmed V and J ends, which lost 10 bases and 4 bases, there was a span of 14 bases. Germline lookup yields CDR1 MNHEY and CDR2 SVGAGI. CDR3 in DNA: TGTGCCACGTGGGACTTTAGGAATCAGCCCCAGCATTTT. Its translation is CATWDFRNQPQHF.

The CDR3 DNA reads as TGTGCCATCAGGAGAAGCACTAGCGGGGAAGAGACCCAGTACTTC. It is translated as CAIRRSTSGEETQYF. The chain couples TRBV10-3 to TRBJ2-5; TRBD2 agrees at 10 bases. CDR3 size: 15 residues. V was pared by 6 bases and J by 3 bases, with 7 bases of the junction left unmatched. CDR1 and CDR2 from the germline V gene are ENHRY and SYGVKD.

The chain has TRBV3-1 (or the pseudogene TRBV3-2) and TRBJ2-5, with D unclear. The CDR3 covers 14 residues. V lost 3 bases and J lost 3, with 11 bases in between. The germline gives CDR1 LGHDT, CDR2 YNNKEL (reference sequence). CDR3 coding DNA: TGTGCCAGCAGCCATCAGTATGAAAAAGAGACCCAGTACTTC. Its translation: CASSHQYEKETQYF.

The chain has TRBV6-1 and TRBJ1-1, with unresolved D. There are 13 residues in the CDR3. CDR1 is MNHNS, CDR2 SASEGT, per germline. Trimming left V 2 bases short and J 0 bases short, with 4 bases between. The CDR3 here is CASSEFMNTEAFF. The CDR3 DNA is TGTGCCAGCAGTGAATTCATGAACACTGAAGCTTTCTTT.

The V and J genes are TRBV5-1 and TRBJ2-1; perhaps TRBD1 as D (5 bases). The V end was cut by 5 bases, the J end by 2 bases, with 17 bases between. CDR3 length: 16 amino acids. Germline values: CDR1 SGHRS, CDR2 YFSETQ. CDR3 bases: TGCGCCAGCAGGTTAGGTCAGGGCGTTGCCTACAATGAGCAGTTCTTC. It codes for CASRLGQGVAYNEQFF.

The chain uses TRBV5-4 and TRBJ2-5, with TRBD2 as a possible D gene (5 bases). The V gene lost 4 bases and the J gene lost 5 bases, with 18 bases spanning the gap. The CDR3 sequence is 15 residues long. CDR1 is SGHNT and CDR2 is YYREEE in the germline V gene (reference sequence). This CDR3 is CASSRGRGLRETQYF. The DNA of the CDR3 is TGTGCCAGCAGCCGAGGTCGGGGTCTTAGGGAGACCCAGTACTTC.

This chain joins TRBV5-1 and TRBJ1-2; TRBD1 matches at 8 bases. The junction had 8 bases not matched to a gene; V was cut back by 5 bases and J by 2 bases. The germline V gene has CDR1 SGHRS and CDR2 YFSETQ. The CDR3 consists of 15 residues. CDR3 region: CASSRDRSGNYGYTF. The DNA for the CDR3 is TGCGCCAGCAGTAGGGACAGGTCGGGCAACTATGGCTACACCTTC.

This chain uses TRBV11-2 with TRBJ2-1, with a possible D match to TRBD2 (6 bases). The CDR3 totals 13 residues. Trimming cost V 3 bases and J 13 bases, with 16 bases left between them. The germline gives CDR1 SGHAT, CDR2 FQNNGV. DNA for the CDR3: TGTGCCAGCAGCTTGAATCACCGGGACTCCCAGTTCTTC. It codes for CASSLNHRDSQFF.

The chain carries TRBV4-3 and TRBJ2-7, with TRBD1 matching over 9 bases. Per germline, CDR1 LGHNA and CDR2 YSLEER. The length of the CDR3 is 16 residues. With 3 bases clipped from V and 2 bases from J, the junction kept 8 bases outside the gene matches. In nucleotides, the CDR3 is TGCGCCAGCAGCCAGGTAGCCGGGACAGGGCCCTACGAGCAGTACTTC. Protein sequence: CASSQVAGTGPYEQYF.

The chain uses TRBV9 and TRBJ1-2, with 7 bases aligning to TRBD1. The CDR3 consists of 16 residues. After removal of 3 bases from V and 2 bases from J, the junction contained 10 bases not matched to a gene. Germline V CDR1 and CDR2: SGDLS, YYNGEE. In nucleotides, the CDR3 is TGTGCCAGCAGCGGGAGAGGCAGGGGGACGAACTATGGCTACACCTTC. It codes for CASSGRGRGTNYGYTF. The variable domain in full, with the rest retrieved from reference TRBV9 and TRBJ1-2, is DSGVTQTPKHLITATGQRVTLRCSPRSGDLSVYWYQQSLDQGLQFLIQYYNGEERAKGNILERFSAQQFPDLHSELNLSSLELGDSALYFCASSGRGRGTNYGYTFGSGTRLTVV.

This clone was seen only a few times. This chain joins TRBV21-1 and TRBJ1-5; TRBD1 is the table's D call and was not checked against the DNA. TRBV21-1 is annotated as a pseudogene. There are 16 residues in the CDR3. For the CDR3, the DNA is TGTGCCAGCAGCAAAGTCGCCAGGGGGCGTGATCAGCCCCAGCATTTT. This encodes CASSKVARGRDQPQHF.

The chain has TRBV2 and TRBJ2-7, with a weak D call TRBD2 (6 bases). Germline CDR1 reads SNHLY; CDR2 reads FYNNEI. The CDR3 spans 13 residues. V lost 6 bases, J lost 0 bases, and 9 bases lay in between. The CDR3 DNA reads TGTGCCAGCAGCGGGACTGGCTCCTACGAGCAGTACTTC. Protein product: CASSGTGSYEQYF.

The chain is built from TRBV6-5 and TRBJ2-1; a possible D gene is TRBD2 (5 bases). V was trimmed by 6 bases and J by 0 bases, leaving 9 bases between them. The germline CDR1 and CDR2 sequences are MNHEY and SVGAGI. CDR3 length: 14 residues. This CDR3 is CASSGLSSYNEQFF. CDR3 nucleotides: TGTGCCAGCAGCGGACTTTCCTCCTACAATGAGCAGTTCTTC.

The CDR3: CASSQAVTGLANYGYTF. DNA for the CDR3: TGTGCCAGCAGCCAAGCCGTCACAGGTTTAGCTAACTATGGCTACACCTTC. The chain links TRBV3-1 (or the pseudogene TRBV3-2) to TRBJ1-2; D is possibly TRBD1 (5 bases). Per the germline V gene, CDR1 is LGHDT and CDR2 is YNNKEL (reference sequence). The V gene lost 1 base and the J gene lost 0 bases, with 15 bases spanning the gap. The CDR3 loop spans 17 amino acids.

This chain joins TRBV4-2 and TRBJ2-5, with TRBD1 identical over 8 bases. The CDR3 extends over 17 amino acids. The germline CDR1 and CDR2 sequences are LGHNA and YNFKEQ. Trimming removed 0 bases from V and 0 bases from J; junction bases left unmatched: 6. The CDR3 nucleotides read TGTGCCAGCAGCCAAGATGGACAGGGACGGTACCAAGAGACCCAGTACTTC. Its protein is CASSQDGQGRYQETQYF.

This chain joins TRBV3-1 (or the pseudogene TRBV3-2) and TRBJ1-1; D not resolved. Trimming cost V 5 bases and J 4 bases, with 14 bases left between them. The V gene's germline CDR1 is LGHDT and CDR2 YNNKEL (reference sequence). CDR3 length: 14 amino acids. CDR3 protein: CASSGLGGGTEAFF. In DNA form, the CDR3 reads TGTGCCAGCAGCGGGCTCGGAGGAGGCACTGAAGCTTTCTTT.

The J gene is TRBJ2-5, the V gene TRBV7-6, with 12 bases lining up with TRBD2. CDR3 length: 17 residues. CDR1 is SGHVS, CDR2 FNYEAQ, per germline. The V segment lost 5 bases and the J segment 2 bases; nucleotides outside the gene matches: 9. The CDR3 DNA sequence: TGTGCCAGCAGCCCATATACTAGCGGGGGGCCGCAAGAGACCCAGTACTTC. This codes for CASSPYTSGGPQETQYF.

The rearrangement joins TRBV3-1 (or the pseudogene TRBV3-2) to TRBJ2-1; D is possibly TRBD2 (6 bases). The CDR3 contains 18 residues. V lost 0 bases and J lost 6, with 21 bases in between. Germline CDR1 is LGHDT and CDR2 is YNNKEL (reference sequence). The CDR3 region has the DNA TGTGCCAGCAGCCAAGAGGGATCGGGGGAAACAAAGATCAATGAGCAGTTCTTC. Protein product: CASSQEGSGETKINEQFF.

This clone was recorded once. The V call is TRBV4-1, the J call TRBJ1-5; 9 positions agree with TRBD1. Germline V CDR1 and CDR2: MGHRA, YSYEKL. This CDR3 region has 15 residues. V dropped 1 base and J dropped 4; count of bases not matched to a gene: 2. The CDR3: CASSQADRGNQPQHF. For the CDR3, the DNA is TGCGCCAGCAGCCAAGCGGACAGGGGAAATCAGCCCCAGCATTTT.

V is TRBV7-6 and J is TRBJ1-2; D uncertain. The CDR3 spans 15 residues. In germline, CDR1 is SGHVS, CDR2 FNYEAQ. The germline V and J ends were trimmed by 5 bases and 1 base, with 14 bases remaining between them. The DNA of the CDR3 is TGTGCCAGCAGCCCCCTTATAAGCAATAACTATGGCTACACCTTC. It codes for CASSPLISNNYGYTF.

Only one count was recorded for this clone. The rearrangement joins TRBV13 to TRBJ2-7; 10 nucleotides align to TRBD1. V was pared by 5 bases and J by 3 bases, with 7 bases of the junction left unmatched. The CDR3 has 15 amino acids. In germline, CDR1 is PRHDT, CDR2 FYEKMQ (reference sequence). DNA for the CDR3: TGTGCCAGCAGCCCCTCGGACAGGGGGGACTACGAGCAGTACTTC. Protein: CASSPSDRGDYEQYF.